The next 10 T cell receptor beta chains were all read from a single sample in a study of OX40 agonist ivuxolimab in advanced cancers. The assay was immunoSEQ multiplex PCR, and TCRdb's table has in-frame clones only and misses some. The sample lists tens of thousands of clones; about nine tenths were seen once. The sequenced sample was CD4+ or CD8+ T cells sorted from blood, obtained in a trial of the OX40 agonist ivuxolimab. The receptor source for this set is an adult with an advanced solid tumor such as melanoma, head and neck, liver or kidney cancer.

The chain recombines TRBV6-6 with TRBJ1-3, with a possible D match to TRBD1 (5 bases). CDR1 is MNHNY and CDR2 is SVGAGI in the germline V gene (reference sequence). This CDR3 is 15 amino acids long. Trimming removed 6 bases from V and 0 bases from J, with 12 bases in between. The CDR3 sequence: CASSTGTGSGNTIYF. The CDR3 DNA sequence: TGTGCCAGCAGCACTGGGACCGGCTCTGGAAACACCATATATTTT.

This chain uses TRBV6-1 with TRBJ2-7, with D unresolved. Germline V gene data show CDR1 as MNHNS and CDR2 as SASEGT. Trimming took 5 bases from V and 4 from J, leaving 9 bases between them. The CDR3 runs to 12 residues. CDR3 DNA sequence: TGTGCCAGCAGTTCAGTCTATTACGAGCAGTACTTC. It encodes CASSSVYYEQYF.

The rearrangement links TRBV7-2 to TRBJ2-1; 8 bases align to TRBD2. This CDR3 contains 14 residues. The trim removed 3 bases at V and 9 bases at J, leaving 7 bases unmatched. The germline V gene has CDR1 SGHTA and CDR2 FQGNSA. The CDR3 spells CASSFAGGAGEQFF. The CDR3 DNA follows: TGTGCCAGCAGCTTCGCGGGAGGCGCTGGTGAGCAGTTCTTC.

The CDR3: CASSSLLGDTQYF. The CDR3 DNA reads as TGTGCCAGCAGTTCCCTACTGGGTGATACGCAGTATTTT. The chain joins TRBV27 to TRBJ2-3; D uncertain. Per germline, CDR1 MNHEY and CDR2 SMNVEV (reference sequence). With 4 bases removed from V and 6 bases from J, the gap between germline ends came to 11 bases. This CDR3 is built from 13 residues.

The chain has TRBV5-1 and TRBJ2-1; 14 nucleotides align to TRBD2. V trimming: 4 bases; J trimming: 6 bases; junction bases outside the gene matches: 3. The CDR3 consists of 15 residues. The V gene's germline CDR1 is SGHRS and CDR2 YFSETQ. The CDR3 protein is CASSVGLAGVNEQFF. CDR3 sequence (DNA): TGCGCCAGCAGCGTGGGACTAGCGGGAGTCAATGAGCAGTTCTTC. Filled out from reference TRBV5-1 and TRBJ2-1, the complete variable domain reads KAGVTQTPRYLIKTRGQQVTLSCSPISGHRSVSWYQQTPGQGLQFLFEYFSETQRNKGNFPGRFSGRQFSNSRSEMNVSTLELGDSALYLCASSVGLAGVNEQFFGPGTRLTVL.

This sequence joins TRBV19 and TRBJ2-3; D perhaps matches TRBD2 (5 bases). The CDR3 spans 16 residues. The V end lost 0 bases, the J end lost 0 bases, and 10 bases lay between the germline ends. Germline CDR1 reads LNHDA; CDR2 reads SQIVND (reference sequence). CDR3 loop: CASSIEGGPSTDTQYF. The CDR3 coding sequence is TGTGCCAGTAGTATAGAGGGCGGGCCCAGCACAGATACGCAGTATTTT.

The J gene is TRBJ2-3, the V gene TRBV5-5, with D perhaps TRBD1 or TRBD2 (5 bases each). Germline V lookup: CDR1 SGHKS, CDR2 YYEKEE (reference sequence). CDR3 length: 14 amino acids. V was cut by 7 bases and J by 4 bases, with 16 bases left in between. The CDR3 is CASRWGFGADTQYF. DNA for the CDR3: TGTGCCAGCCGCTGGGGGTTTGGTGCAGATACGCAGTATTTT.

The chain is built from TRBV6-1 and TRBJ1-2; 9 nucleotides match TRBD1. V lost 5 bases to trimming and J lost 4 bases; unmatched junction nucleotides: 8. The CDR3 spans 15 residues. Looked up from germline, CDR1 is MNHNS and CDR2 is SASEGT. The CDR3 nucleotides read TGTGCCAGCAGTCCGGATAGGGACAGGGCCTATGGCTACACCTTC. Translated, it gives CASSPDRDRAYGYTF.

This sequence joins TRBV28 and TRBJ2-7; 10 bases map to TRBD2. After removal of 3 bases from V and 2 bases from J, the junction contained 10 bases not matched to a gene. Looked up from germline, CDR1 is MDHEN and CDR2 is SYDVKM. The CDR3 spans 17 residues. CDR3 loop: CASSLGASGRFTYEQYF. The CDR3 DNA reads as TGTGCCAGCAGTTTGGGGGCTAGCGGGAGATTTACCTACGAGCAGTACTTC.

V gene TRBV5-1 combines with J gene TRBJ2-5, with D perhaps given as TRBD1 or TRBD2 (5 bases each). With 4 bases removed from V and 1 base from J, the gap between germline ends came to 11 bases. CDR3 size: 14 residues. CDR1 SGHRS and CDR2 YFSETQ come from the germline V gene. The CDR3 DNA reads TGCGCCAGCAGCGGGGCGACTACCCAAGAGACCCAGTACTTC. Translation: CASSGATTQETQYF.